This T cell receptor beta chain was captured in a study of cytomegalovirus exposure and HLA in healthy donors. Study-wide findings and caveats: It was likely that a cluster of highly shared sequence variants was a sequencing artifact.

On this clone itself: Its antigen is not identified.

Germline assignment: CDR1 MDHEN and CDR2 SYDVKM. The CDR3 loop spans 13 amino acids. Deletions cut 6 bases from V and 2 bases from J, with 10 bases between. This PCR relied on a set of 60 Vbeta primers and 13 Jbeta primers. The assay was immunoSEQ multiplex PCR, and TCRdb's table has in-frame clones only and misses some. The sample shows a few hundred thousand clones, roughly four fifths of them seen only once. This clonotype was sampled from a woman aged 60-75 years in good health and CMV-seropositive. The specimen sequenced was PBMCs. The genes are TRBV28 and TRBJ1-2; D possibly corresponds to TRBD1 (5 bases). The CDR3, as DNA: TGTGCCAGCAGGCTACAGGAGAACTATGGCTACACCTTC. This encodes CASRLQENYGYTF.